This entry is about one T cell receptor (beta chain). What it binds is unknown. An end of the junction does not agree with germline; a read error may underlie this. The CDR3 is made up of 16 amino acids. The germline CDR1 and CDR2 sequences are LGHNA and YNFKEQ. This record belongs to a study of cytomegalovirus exposure and HLA in healthy donors. At the level of the study: The Caucasian-associated ancestry cluster held under 90% of under 450 genotyped donors.

Study-level points and caveats: Based on reports, TCR beta sequences accurately predicted HLA-A and HLA-B alleles for most subjects. Researchers catalogued 150 or so TCR beta chains as cytomegalovirus-associated.

The PCR made use of 60 Vbeta and 13 Jbeta primers. TCRdb's table, derived via immunoSEQ multiplex PCR, lists solely in-frame clones and lacks some. The sample table includes tens of thousands of clones. The V gene is TRBV4-2, the J gene TRBJ2-3, with 9 bases aligning to TRBD2. This receptor was obtained from a man aged 30-40 years in good health and CMV-seropositive. The specimen was PBMCs. In DNA form, the CDR3 reads TGTGCCAGCAGGCGTTATAGCGGGAGTTGGACAGATAAGCAGTATTTT. This codes for CASRRYSGSWTDKQYF.